A single sample is the source of the 12 T cell receptor beta chains below, sequenced in a study of T-cell reconstitution after alpha-beta-depleted transplantation in children. Construction of the TCRbeta library involved unique molecular identifiers. TCRdb independently ran MiXCR on the PCR reads; one entry per CDR3 protein. The data show roughly 340,000 distinct CDR3 sequences, 15% to 20% seen once. This sample comprised PBMCs, mostly from graft donor cells, obtained 360 days after TCRalphabeta/CD19-depleted stem cell transplant. The receptors originated from a male patient between 2 and 9 years old who had a stem cell transplant for acute lymphoblastic leukemia, so the T cells may come from the graft donor.

The chain links TRBV12-3 or TRBV12-4 to TRBJ2-7; D gene ambiguous. V lost 1 base and J lost 5, with 9 bases in between. The CDR3 is made up of 13 amino acids. In DNA form, the CDR3 reads TGTGCCAGCAGTTTAGTGGCGTGGGACGAGCAGTACTTC. Its translation: CASSLVAWDEQYF.

This clonotype was counted between two and nine times. The DNA for the CDR3 is TGTGCCAGCAGCGTAATCCTCACAGATACGCAGTATTTT. Translating it yields CASSVILTDTQYF. This rearrangement joins TRBV9 to TRBJ2-3; D ambiguous. V gave up 1 base and J gave up 2 bases, with 5 bases separating them. Germline values: CDR1 SGDLS, CDR2 YYNGEE. The CDR3 length is 13 residues.

The table lists this clonotype with a few counts. This rearrangement joins TRBV7-6 to TRBJ2-1; 8 bases are shared with TRBD1. Germline values: CDR1 SGHVS, CDR2 FNYEAQ. V lost 1 base to trimming and J lost 12 bases; unmatched junction nucleotides: 8. This CDR3 is built from 14 residues. CDR3 sequence reads: CASSLGTGKKGQFF. As DNA, the CDR3 is TGTGCCAGCAGCTTAGGGACAGGGAAGAAGGGGCAGTTCTTC.

This clonotype was recorded a few times. The J gene is TRBJ2-5, the V gene TRBV4-2, with a tentative D call TRBD1 (5 bases). V was trimmed by 0 bases and J by 3 bases, leaving 14 bases between them. The CDR3 is 16 amino acids. CDR1 LGHNA and CDR2 YNFKEQ come from the germline V gene. This CDR3 is CASSQDQDTPKETQYF. The CDR3 region has the DNA TGTGCCAGCAGCCAAGATCAGGACACGCCAAAAGAGACCCAGTACTTC.

This clonotype was detected ten times or more. V is TRBV4-3 and J is TRBJ2-2; 7 nucleotides line up with TRBD2. J was trimmed by 2 bases and V by 1 base; bases with no gene match: 10. The CDR3 sequence is 18 residues long. Germline V CDR1 and CDR2: LGHNA, YSLEER. The CDR3 loop is CASSQVFTSDGNTGELFF. The CDR3 nucleotides are TGCGCCAGCAGCCAAGTATTCACTAGCGATGGAAACACCGGGGAGCTGTTTTTT.

This clonotype occurred a few times. The V gene is TRBV2, the J gene TRBJ1-3; D is uncertain. Germline V gene data show CDR1 as SNHLY and CDR2 as FYNNEI. The CDR3 has 15 amino acids. V was clipped by 1 base and J by 2 bases, with 9 bases between them. The CDR3 spells CASSEVRHAGNTIYF. The CDR3 DNA sequence: TGTGCCAGCAGTGAAGTGAGACACGCTGGAAACACCATATATTTT.

The sample holds many counts of this clonotype. The chain joins TRBV25-1 to TRBJ2-1; D might be TRBD1 (6 bases). V gave up 1 base and J gave up 8 bases, with 21 bases separating them. The germline V gene has CDR1 MGHDK and CDR2 SYGVNS. This CDR3 is 17 amino acids long. In nucleotides, the CDR3 is TGTGCCAGCAGTGAATTGGGGAAGGAGTGGGGGCGCGATGAGCAGTTCTTC. The encoded protein is CASSELGKEWGRDEQFF.

This clonotype was picked up a small number of times. This chain uses TRBV12-3 or TRBV12-4 with TRBJ1-3; 10 bases match TRBD1. V trimming: 6 bases; J trimming: 2 bases; junction bases outside the gene matches: 1. The length of the CDR3 is 14 residues. CDR3 region: CASRGQGTGNTIYF. The CDR3 nucleotides read TGTGCCAGCAGGGGACAGGGGACTGGAAACACCATATATTTT.

The chain has TRBV20-1 and TRBJ2-7, with 9 bases that match TRBD2. Germline CDR1 DFQATT, CDR2 SNEGSKA (reference sequence). This CDR3 spans 18 amino acids. V trimming: 5 bases; J trimming: 6 bases; junction bases outside the gene matches: 23. CDR3 sequence: CSALWVAGESAYPSEQYF. The DNA of the CDR3 is TGCAGTGCTCTCTGGGTAGCGGGAGAGTCCGCGTACCCCTCCGAGCAGTACTTC.

Many counts were recorded for this clonotype. The chain is built from TRBV29-1 and TRBJ2-3, with a tentative D call TRBD2 (6 bases). The CDR3 has 15 amino acids. The V end was cut by 7 bases, the J end by 2 bases, with 19 bases between. From germline, CDR1 is SQVTM and CDR2 ANQGSEA. CDR3 amino acids: CSGVMAGSYTDTQYF. The CDR3 nucleotides read TGCAGCGGTGTTATGGCGGGAAGTTACACAGATACGCAGTATTTT.

This clonotype was detected ten times or more. The chain uses TRBV5-1 and TRBJ2-1, with D unclear. V was shortened by 3 bases and J by 0 bases, with 16 bases between the two germline ends. The germline CDR1 and CDR2 sequences are SGHRS and YFSETQ. The CDR3 is 17 amino acids. DNA for the CDR3: TGCGCCAGCAGCTCCCCCAGACGCAGGAGCTCCTACAATGAGCAGTTCTTC. Its protein product is CASSSPRRRSSYNEQFF.

This clonotype came up a few times. The CDR3 nucleotides read TGTGCCAGCAGTTACTCGTACGGGCCCGGCTACGAGCAGTACTTC. Amino acids: CASSYSYGPGYEQYF. The chain combines TRBV6-5 with TRBJ2-7; D gene uncertain. CDR1 is MNHEY and CDR2 is SVGAGI in the germline V gene. This CDR3 is 15 amino acids long. V lost 0 bases and J 3 bases, leaving 12 bases between the germline ends.